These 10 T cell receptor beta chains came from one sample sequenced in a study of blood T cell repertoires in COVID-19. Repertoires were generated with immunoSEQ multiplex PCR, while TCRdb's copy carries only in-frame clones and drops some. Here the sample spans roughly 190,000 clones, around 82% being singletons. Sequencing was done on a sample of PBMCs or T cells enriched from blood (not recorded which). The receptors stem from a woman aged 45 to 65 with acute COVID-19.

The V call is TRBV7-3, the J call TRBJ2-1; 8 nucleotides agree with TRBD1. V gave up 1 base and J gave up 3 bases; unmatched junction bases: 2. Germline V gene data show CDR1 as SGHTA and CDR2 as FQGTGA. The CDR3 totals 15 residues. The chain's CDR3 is CASSLMGTGYNEQFF. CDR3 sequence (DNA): TGTGCCAGCAGCTTAATGGGGACAGGCTACAATGAGCAGTTCTTC.

The CDR3 DNA is TGTGCCAGCAGTGCCGGAGGGGGGGGCTGGACCGGGGAGCTGTTTTTT. It codes for CASSAGGGGWTGELFF. This chain joins TRBV6-1 and TRBJ2-2; D is possibly TRBD2 (7 bases). Germline-derived CDR1 and CDR2 are MNHNS and SASEGT. Trimming took 4 bases from V and 5 from J, leaving 17 bases between them. The CDR3 is 16 amino acids.

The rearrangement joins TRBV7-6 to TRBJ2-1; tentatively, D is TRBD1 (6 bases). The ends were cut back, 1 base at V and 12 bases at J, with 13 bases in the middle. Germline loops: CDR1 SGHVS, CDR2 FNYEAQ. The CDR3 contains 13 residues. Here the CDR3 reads CASSLVQGMGQFF. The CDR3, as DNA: TGTGCCAGCAGCTTAGTTCAGGGGATGGGGCAGTTCTTC.

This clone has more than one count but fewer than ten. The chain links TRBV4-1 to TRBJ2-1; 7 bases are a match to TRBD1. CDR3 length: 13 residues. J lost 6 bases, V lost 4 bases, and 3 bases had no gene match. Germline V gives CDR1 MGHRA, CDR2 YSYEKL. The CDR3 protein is CASSLDRANEQFF. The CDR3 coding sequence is TGCGCCAGCAGCCTCGACAGGGCCAATGAGCAGTTCTTC.

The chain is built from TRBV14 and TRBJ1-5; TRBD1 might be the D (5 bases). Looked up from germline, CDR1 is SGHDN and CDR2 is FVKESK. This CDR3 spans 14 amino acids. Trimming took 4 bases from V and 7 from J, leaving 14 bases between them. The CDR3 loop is CASSPQGGGQPQHF. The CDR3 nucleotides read TGTGCCAGCAGCCCTCAGGGCGGCGGACAGCCCCAGCATTTT.

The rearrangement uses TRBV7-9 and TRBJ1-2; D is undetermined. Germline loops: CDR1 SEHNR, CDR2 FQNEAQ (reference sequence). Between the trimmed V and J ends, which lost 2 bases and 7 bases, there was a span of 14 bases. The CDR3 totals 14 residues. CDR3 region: CASSLQEGMSGYTF. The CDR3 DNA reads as TGTGCCAGCAGCTTACAGGAGGGTATGAGTGGCTACACCTTC.

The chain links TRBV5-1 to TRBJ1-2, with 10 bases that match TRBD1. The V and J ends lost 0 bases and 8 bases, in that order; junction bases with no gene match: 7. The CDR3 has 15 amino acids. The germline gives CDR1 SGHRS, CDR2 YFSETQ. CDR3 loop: CASSLDGTGALGYTF. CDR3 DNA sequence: TGCGCCAGCAGCTTGGATGGGACAGGGGCATTAGGCTACACCTTC.

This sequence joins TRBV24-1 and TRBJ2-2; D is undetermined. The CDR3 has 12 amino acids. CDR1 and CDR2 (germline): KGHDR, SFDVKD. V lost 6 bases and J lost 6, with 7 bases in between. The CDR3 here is CATSFGSGELFF. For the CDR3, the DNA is TGTGCCACCAGTTTTGGCTCCGGGGAGCTGTTTTTT.

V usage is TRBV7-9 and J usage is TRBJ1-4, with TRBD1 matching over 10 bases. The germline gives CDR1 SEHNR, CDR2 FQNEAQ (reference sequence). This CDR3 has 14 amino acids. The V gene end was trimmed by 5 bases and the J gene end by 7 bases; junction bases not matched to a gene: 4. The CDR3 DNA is TGTGCCAGCAGCCAGGGACAGGGGCCTGAAAAACTGTTTTTT. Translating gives CASSQGQGPEKLFF.

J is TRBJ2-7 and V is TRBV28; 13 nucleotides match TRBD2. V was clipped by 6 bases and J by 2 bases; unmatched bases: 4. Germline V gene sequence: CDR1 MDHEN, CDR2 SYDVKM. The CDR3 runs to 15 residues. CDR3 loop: CASSRTSGGTYEQYV. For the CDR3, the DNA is TGTGCCAGCAGCCGGACTAGCGGGGGAACCTACGAGCAGTACGTC.